This TCR beta chain is from a study of T cell responses to AZD1222 COVID-19 vaccine. General observations from the study: Only 5 or 6 individuals given AZD1222 were seropositive at baseline. In a largely white British group with more females than males, clonal diversity was possibly underestimated. Two doses of AZD1222 preceded a rise in Spike-specific TCR breadth and depth. Per reports, nearly half of all spike-specific TCRs target regions that are unmutated in variants.

In regard to this clone: Its target is not known.

Generated by immunoSEQ multiplex PCR, the TCRdb table keeps only in-frame clones and is missing some. This sample has approximately 150,000 clones; approximately 93% occur once, and the top ten carry around 0.96%. The J segment lost 4 bases and the V segment lost 3 bases, leaving 6 bases of the junction unmatched. Germline assignment: CDR1 LNHDA and CDR2 SQIVND (reference sequence). This CDR3 spans 16 amino acids. The sequencing here drew on peripheral blood, taken on day 0 of AZD1222 vaccination. The V call is TRBV19, the J call TRBJ1-4, with TRBD1 matching over 9 bases. The receptor comes from an adult in good health. The CDR3 nucleotides are TGTGCCAGTAGTATTCGGGGGACAGGGAGTAATGAAAAACTGTTTTTT. This sequence encodes CASSIRGTGSNEKLFF.